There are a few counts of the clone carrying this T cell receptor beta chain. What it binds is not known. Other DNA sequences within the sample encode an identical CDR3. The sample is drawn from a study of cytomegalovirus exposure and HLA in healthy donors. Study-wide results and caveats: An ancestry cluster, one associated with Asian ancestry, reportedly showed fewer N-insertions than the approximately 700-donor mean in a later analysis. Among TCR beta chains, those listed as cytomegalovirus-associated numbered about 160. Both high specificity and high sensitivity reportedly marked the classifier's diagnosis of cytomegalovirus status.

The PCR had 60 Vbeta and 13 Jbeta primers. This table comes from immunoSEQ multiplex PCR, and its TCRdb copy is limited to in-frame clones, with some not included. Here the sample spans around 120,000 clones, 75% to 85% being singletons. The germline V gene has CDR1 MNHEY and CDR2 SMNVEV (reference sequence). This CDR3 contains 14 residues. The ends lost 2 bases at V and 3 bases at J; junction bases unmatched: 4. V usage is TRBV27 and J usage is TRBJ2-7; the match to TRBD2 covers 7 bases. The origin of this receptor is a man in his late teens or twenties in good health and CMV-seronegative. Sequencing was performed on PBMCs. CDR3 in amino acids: CASSLAGDSYEQYF. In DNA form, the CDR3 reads TGTGCCAGCAGTTTAGCGGGAGATAGCTACGAGCAGTACTTC.